These 25 T cell receptor beta chains originate from one sample sequenced in a study of CD8+ T cells in alopecia areata. Stated treatment: oral pan-JAK inhibitor, 5-10 mg twice daily. Sequencing relied on a cDNA template that was reverse transcribed from extracted RNA. Sequencing used immunoSEQ multiplex PCR; TCRdb keeps in-frame clones, though not all of them. The repertoire includes 200,000 to 250,000 clones, less than 75% of them detected once, and roughly 1.5% sits in the top ten. The sample was CD4+ T cells sorted from blood, taken at week 4, from a patient treated with tofacitinib. The receptors were gathered from a human donor with alopecia areata.

This clone appeared a few times. The rearrangement links TRBV23-1 to TRBJ1-4; 8 bases fit TRBD1. TRBV23-1 is treated as an ORF (open reading frame) with a function not yet certain. CDR3 length: 17 amino acids. The ends lost 6 bases at V and 6 bases at J; junction bases unmatched: 15. CDR3 bases: TGCGCCAGCAGCCAAGAATGGACAGGGAAGAGAGATGAAAAACTGTTTTTT. It encodes CASSQEWTGKRDEKLFF.

This clone was seen a few times. DNA for the CDR3: TGTGCCAGCGCCTTCGGGGGGGCTGGGAACACTGAAGCTTTCTTT. This codes for CASAFGGAGNTEAFF. The chain recombines TRBV5-6 with TRBJ1-1; D might be TRBD1 (6 bases). The CDR3 is made up of 15 amino acids. Germline CDR1 and CDR2: SGHDT and YYEEEE. Trimming took off 7 bases at V and 1 base at J, with 17 bases between the two ends.

CDR3 sequence reads: CASSRASYEQYF. CDR3 nucleotide sequence: TGTGCCAGCAGCAGGGCCTCCTACGAGCAGTACTTC. The rearrangement uses TRBV7-3 and TRBJ2-7; D call uncertain. Deletions cut 5 bases from V and 0 bases from J, with 5 bases between. Germline lookup yields CDR1 SGHTA and CDR2 FQGTGA. The CDR3 covers 12 residues.

This clone was seen more than once but under ten times. This rearrangement joins TRBV29-1 to TRBJ1-5; TRBD1 matches at 7 bases. The CDR3 runs 19 residues. The V gene's germline CDR1 is SQVTM and CDR2 ANQGSEA. J lost 2 bases, V lost 8 bases, and 24 bases had no gene match. The CDR3 region is CSPEIRSGGGTWGNQPQHF. The CDR3 region has the DNA TGCAGCCCAGAAATTAGATCAGGGGGTGGTACCTGGGGCAATCAGCCCCAGCATTTT.

This clone was counted at least ten times. V gene TRBV11-3 combines with J gene TRBJ2-3; 9 bases line up with TRBD1. The CDR3 contains 17 residues. With V trimmed by 4 bases and J by 0 bases, 8 bases remained unmatched. The V gene's germline CDR1 is SGHNT and CDR2 YENEEA. The CDR3 nucleotides are TGTGCCAGCAGCTCTCCCATCGACAGGGGGAGCACAGATACGCAGTATTTT. Protein product: CASSSPIDRGSTDTQYF.

Ten or more counts support this clone. J is TRBJ1-2 and V is TRBV10-3; D may be TRBD1 (6 bases). V lost 0 bases and J lost 4, with 15 bases in between. Germline CDR1 reads ENHRY; CDR2 reads SYGVKD. This CDR3 is built from 16 residues. The CDR3 loop is CAISESSTGDIYGYTF. CDR3 DNA sequence: TGTGCCATCAGTGAGTCTTCGACAGGAGACATCTATGGCTACACCTTC.

J is TRBJ2-6 and V is TRBV5-6; D call uncertain. The germline V gene encodes CDR1 SGHDT and CDR2 YYEEEE. This CDR3 is 16 amino acids long. Trimming cost V 3 bases and J 0 bases, with 10 bases left between them. CDR3 amino acids: CASSYKVFSGANVLTF. The CDR3 DNA reads as TGTGCCAGCAGCTATAAGGTTTTCTCTGGGGCCAACGTCCTGACTTTC.

The chain carries TRBV2 and TRBJ2-7; TRBD1 matches 9 bases. The germline gives CDR1 SNHLY, CDR2 FYNNEI. The V gene end was trimmed by 6 bases and the J gene end by 4 bases; junction bases not matched to a gene: 10. The CDR3 runs to 15 residues. The CDR3 sequence is CASSPPRTGAYEQYF. Written as DNA, the CDR3 is TGTGCCAGCAGCCCGCCCCGGACAGGGGCGTACGAGCAGTACTTC.

V is TRBV29-1 and J is TRBJ1-2; 9 bases align to TRBD1. V lost 7 bases and J lost 7; bases outside the gene matches: 7. This CDR3 is 12 amino acids long. Germline V gene lookup returns CDR1 SQVTM and CDR2 ANQGSEA. CDR3 DNA sequence: TGCAGCGCTGAGGGACAGGGTTTTGGCTACACCTTC. This gives the protein CSAEGQGFGYTF.

This clone has only a few counts. This sequence joins TRBV7-9 and TRBJ2-1; 10 nucleotides align to TRBD2. The V and J ends lost 8 bases and 10 bases, in that order; junction bases with no gene match: 14. Germline values: CDR1 SEHNR, CDR2 FQNEAQ (reference sequence). The CDR3 sequence is 15 residues long. The CDR3 region has the DNA TGTGCCAGCGGCACCCCAGGACTAGCGGAAGAAGAGCAGTTCTTC. This sequence encodes CASGTPGLAEEEQFF. The variable domain in full, completed from reference TRBV7-9 and TRBJ2-1, reads DTGVSQNPRHKITKRGQNVTFRCDPISEHNRLYWYRQTLGQGPEFLTYFQNEAQLEKSRLLSDRFSAERPKGSFSTLEIQRTEQGDSAMYLCASGTPGLAEEEQFFGPGTRLTVL.

This chain uses TRBV2 with TRBJ2-3; 8 positions agree with TRBD2. CDR3 length equals 14 residues. V shed 7 bases, J shed 2 bases, and the junction held 5 bases outside the gene matches. The germline V gene encodes CDR1 SNHLY and CDR2 FYNNEI. CDR3 loop: CASTGGANTDTQYF. CDR3 nucleotide sequence: TGTGCCAGCACGGGGGGGGCCAACACAGATACGCAGTATTTT.

This clone has more than one count but fewer than ten. The chain uses TRBV14 and TRBJ2-7; D is ambiguous. Germline CDR1 is SGHDN and CDR2 is FVKESK. This CDR3 comprises 13 residues. Trimming pared 0 bases from V and 6 bases from J, leaving 9 bases between. The CDR3 DNA is TGTGCCAGCAGCCAAGAGTTTCTGGGCGAGCAGTACTTC. Translating gives CASSQEFLGEQYF.

The chain recombines TRBV7-2 with TRBJ2-6, with D uncertain. Trimming shortened V by 0 bases and J by 0 bases, and 3 bases separated the two germline ends. Germline loops: CDR1 SGHTA, CDR2 FQGNSA. This CDR3 has 15 residues. The CDR3 bases are TGTGCCAGCAGCTTAGCCTCCTCTGGGGCCAACGTCCTGACTTTC. Protein product: CASSLASSGANVLTF.

The chain links TRBV13 to TRBJ2-3; D possibly corresponds to TRBD1 (6 bases). The CDR3 covers 15 residues. The germline V gene encodes CDR1 PRHDT and CDR2 FYEKMQ (reference sequence). The V gene lost 1 base and the J gene lost 7 bases, with 15 bases spanning the gap. CDR3 loop: CASSLDRDRIYTQYF. In nucleotides, the CDR3 is TGTGCCAGCAGCTTAGACAGGGACCGGATATATACGCAGTATTTT.

The chain recombines TRBV7-2 with TRBJ2-5; D might be TRBD1 (5 bases). This CDR3 has 15 residues. Germline V CDR1 and CDR2: SGHTA, FQGNSA. The ends were cut back, 5 bases at V and 2 bases at J, with 15 bases in the middle. This CDR3 reads CASSLRQTLQETQYF. The CDR3 region has the DNA TGTGCCAGCAGCCTGCGACAGACTTTACAAGAGACCCAGTACTTC.

The chain has TRBV7-6 and TRBJ1-1, with D possibly being TRBD1 (6 bases). The CDR3 sequence is 16 residues long. The V end lost 1 base, the J end lost 4 bases, and 16 bases lay between the germline ends. Looked up from germline, CDR1 is SGHVS and CDR2 is FNYEAQ. This CDR3 is CASSLGLGGRGTEAFF. CDR3 bases: TGTGCCAGCAGCTTAGGTTTAGGGGGACGCGGCACTGAAGCTTTCTTT.

This clone has just a few counts. The chain uses TRBV5-4 and TRBJ2-3, with 7 bases that match TRBD2. Per the germline V gene, CDR1 is SGHNT and CDR2 is YYREEE (reference sequence). Trimming took 4 bases from V and 8 from J; bases not matched to a gene: 10. The CDR3 contains 14 residues. CDR3 nucleotide sequence: TGTGCCAGCAGCCTAGAGCGGGGCCGAGGTACGCAGTATTTT. It yields the protein CASSLERGRGTQYF.

The V call is TRBV30, the J call TRBJ1-2; 8 nucleotides agree with TRBD1. J lost 6 bases, V lost 4 bases, and 7 bases had no gene match. The CDR3 is made up of 13 amino acids. Looked up from germline, CDR1 is GTSNPN and CDR2 is SVGIG (reference sequence). CDR3 bases: TGTGCCTGGATCCCGACAGGGGCCCATGGCTACACCTTC. This codes for CAWIPTGAHGYTF. Variable domain in full (rest from reference TRBV30 and TRBJ1-2): SQTIHQWPATLVQPVGSPLSLECTVEGTSNPNLYWYRQAAGRGLQLLFYSVGIGQISSEVPQNLSASRPQDRQFILSSKKLLLSDSGFYLCAWIPTGAHGYTFGSGTRLTVV.

The chain carries TRBV30 and TRBJ1-5; no firm D call. Germline values: CDR1 GTSNPN, CDR2 SVGIG (reference sequence). The CDR3 spans 15 residues. The V end was cut by 1 base, the J end by 2 bases, with 12 bases between. The CDR3 nucleotides read TGTGCCTGGAGTGGAGGGAAGTTAGGCAATCAGCCCCAGCATTTT. The encoded protein is CAWSGGKLGNQPQHF.

This chain uses TRBV5-6 with TRBJ1-6; D uncertain. CDR3 size: 11 residues. CDR1 is SGHDT and CDR2 is YYEEEE in the germline V gene. The ends were cut back, 0 bases at V and 14 bases at J, with 6 bases in the middle. In nucleotides, the CDR3 is TGTGCCAGCAGCTTGGGTGAGGCCCTCCACTTT. This sequence encodes CASSLGEALHF.

This clone was counted between two and nine times. The chain is built from TRBV7-3 and TRBJ1-2; weak D call: TRBD1 (6 bases). This CDR3 is built from 13 residues. Trimming left V 5 bases short and J 5 bases short, with 12 bases between. CDR1 is SGHTA and CDR2 is FQGTGA in the germline V gene. The CDR3 nucleotides read TGTGCCAGCAGCCCTCAGCAGGGGTATGGCTACACCTTC. Encoded protein: CASSPQQGYGYTF.

This chain links TRBV21-1 with TRBJ2-5; TRBD1, the table's D call, lacks a check against the DNA. TRBV21-1 is a pseudogene. This CDR3 spans 15 amino acids. The CDR3 region is CASSNLGGRQETQYF. CDR3 sequence (DNA): TGTGCCAGCAGCAATTTAGGGGGCCGCCAAGAGACCCAGTACTTC.

In this sample, this clone turned up a few times. This chain joins TRBV11-3 and TRBJ1-1; D remains ambiguous. V was shortened by 7 bases and J by 3 bases, with 9 bases between the two germline ends. Germline assignment: CDR1 SGHNT and CDR2 YENEEA. CDR3 length equals 12 residues. This chain's CDR3 is CASKSADTEAFF. CDR3 nucleotide sequence: TGTGCCAGCAAATCCGCCGACACTGAAGCTTTCTTT. The full variable domain, with the rest looked up from reference TRBV11-3 and TRBJ1-1, is EAGVVQSPRYKIIEKKQPVAFWCNPISGHNTLYWYLQNLGQGPELLIRYENEEAVDDSQLPKDRFSAERLKGVDSTLKIQPAELGDSAVYLCASKSADTEAFFGQGTRLTVV.

Details on this clone: The same CDR3 also results from other DNA sequences found in this sample. This sequence joins TRBV7-2 and TRBJ1-1; D remains ambiguous. V lost 2 bases to trimming and J lost 3 bases, with 7 bases between them. This CDR3 has 13 residues. Germline CDR1 and CDR2: SGHTA and FQGNSA. The CDR3 DNA sequence: TGTGCCAGCAGCTTAACTCGGGACACTGAAGCTTTCTTT. Translating it yields CASSLTRDTEAFF.

This clone turned up a few times. The rearrangement uses TRBV14 and TRBJ2-7; TRBD1 agrees at 8 bases. CDR3 length: 15 residues. The V gene's germline CDR1 is SGHDN and CDR2 FVKESK. After removal of 1 base from V and 2 bases from J, the junction contained 4 bases not matched to a gene. The CDR3 sequence is CASSQGTGIAYEQYF. As DNA, the CDR3 is TGTGCCAGCAGCCAAGGGACAGGGATCGCCTACGAGCAGTACTTC.